This TCR beta chain was identified during a study of TIL therapy for anti-PD-1-resistant metastatic lung cancer. For the study at large: Progressing patients received lymphodepletion, expanded TIL infusion and IL-2. Most patients had lung adenocarcinoma.

Sequencing used immunoSEQ v3. TCRdb's copy holds only in-frame clones and misses some; the assay was immunoSEQ multiplex PCR. This repertoire shows roughly 54,000 clones, roughly 87% found once; its top ten account for about 2.5%. This clone was observed a single time. Its antigen is not known. Study-wide findings and caveats: The cohort had more treatment-naive, never-smoker and oncogene-addicted patients than typical.

The CDR3 covers 17 residues. Looked up from germline, CDR1 is MNHEY and CDR2 is SMNVEV (reference sequence). V was trimmed by 5 bases and J by 0 bases, leaving 19 bases between them. Time point in this sample: pre-treatment sample, taken before nivolumab and TIL therapy. This clonotype originated in a person aged 25 to 85 with non-small cell lung cancer. Specimen: blood, collected at baseline. The chain joins TRBV27 to TRBJ1-1; D unresolved. The CDR3 DNA reads TGTGCCAGCAGTGTGTATGGAGGGCCGGGTATGAACACTGAAGCTTTCTTT. This gives the protein CASSVYGGPGMNTEAFF.